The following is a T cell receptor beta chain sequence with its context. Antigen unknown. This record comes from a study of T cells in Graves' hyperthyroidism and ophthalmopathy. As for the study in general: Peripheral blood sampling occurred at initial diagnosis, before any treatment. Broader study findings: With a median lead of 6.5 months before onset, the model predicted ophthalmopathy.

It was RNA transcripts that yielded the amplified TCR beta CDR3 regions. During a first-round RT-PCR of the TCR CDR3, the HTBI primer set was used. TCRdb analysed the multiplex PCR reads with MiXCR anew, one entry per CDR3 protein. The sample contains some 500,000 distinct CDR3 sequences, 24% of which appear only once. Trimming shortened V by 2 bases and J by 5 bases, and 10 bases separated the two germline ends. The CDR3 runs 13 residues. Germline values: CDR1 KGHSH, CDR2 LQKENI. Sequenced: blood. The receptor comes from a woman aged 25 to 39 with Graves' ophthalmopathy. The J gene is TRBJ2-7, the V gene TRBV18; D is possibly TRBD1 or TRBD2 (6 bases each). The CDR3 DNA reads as TGTGCCAGCTCACCAAGGGGGGAGGACGAGCAGTACTTC. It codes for CASSPRGEDEQYF.